This T cell receptor beta chain appears in the sequencing data of a study of T cells in Graves' hyperthyroidism and ophthalmopathy. Across the study: Once the initial diagnosis was made, peripheral blood was obtained before any treatment. Findings and limits, study-wide: Ophthalmopathy prediction by the model preceded onset by a median about 6 months.

TCR beta CDR3 region amplification was performed from RNA transcripts. The primer set for the first-round RT-PCR of the TCR CDR3 was HTBI. TCRdb reprocessed the multiplex PCR reads via MiXCR and lists one record per CDR3 protein. Of approximately 400,000 distinct CDR3 sequences in the sample, roughly 14% were seen once. V dropped 3 bases and J dropped 7; count of bases not matched to a gene: 2. The CDR3 sequence is 14 residues long. Uncontrolled infection, other autoimmune disease, pregnancy and lactation each barred patients from inclusion. Source material for PBMCs was around 10 ml fresh peripheral blood. This clonotype has ten or more counts. Its cognate antigen is unknown.

This chain joins TRBV12-3 or TRBV12-4 and TRBJ1-4; 10 bases match TRBD1. The TCR was taken from a woman aged 18 to 35 with Graves' hyperthyroidism. The sample consisted of blood. The CDR3 here is CASSLRTGGEKLFF. CDR3 nucleotide sequence: TGTGCCAGCAGTTTGAGGACAGGGGGTGAAAAACTGTTTTTT.